This T cell receptor (beta chain) was documented in a study of T cells in Graves' hyperthyroidism and ophthalmopathy. General study points: Blood also carried most thyroid clonotypes expanded above 0.001.

This clonotype was recorded at least ten times. Its antigen is undetermined. Researchers took RNA transcripts and amplified the TCR beta CDR3 regions from them. A set of HTBI primers served as the primers for a first-round RT-PCR of the TCR CDR3. TCRdb re-called the multiplex PCR reads with MiXCR, one entry per CDR3 protein. The sample has around 720,000 distinct CDR3 sequences; 35% are singletons. This CDR3 has 12 residues. Between the trimmed V and J ends, which lost 8 bases and 2 bases, there was a span of 10 bases. The specimen sequenced was blood. The TCR sequence derives from a woman aged 40 to 50 with Graves' hyperthyroidism. This rearrangement joins TRBV12-3 or TRBV12-4 to TRBJ2-7; maybe TRBD1 (5 bases). The CDR3 DNA is TGTGCCAGCGGGCAGGGCCCCTACGAGCAGTACTTC. This codes for CASGQGPYEQYF.